This record covers a single T cell receptor (beta chain). CDR1 is SGHTA, CDR2 FQGNSA, per germline. With 7 bases removed from V and 5 bases from J, the gap between germline ends came to 11 bases. The CDR3 has 12 amino acids. The data are from a study of T cell changes during pregnancy in multiple sclerosis. Assay: immunoSEQ multiplex PCR; the TCRdb copy retains only in-frame clones and omits some. The sample shows under 75,000 clones, around nine tenths of them seen only once. This sequence joins TRBV7-2 and TRBJ1-1; the D gene is possibly TRBD1 (6 bases). The material was CD4+ T cells from peripheral blood mononuclear cells, obtained after pregnancy. This TCR was sampled from a female donor with multiple sclerosis, enrolled in a pregnancy study. The CDR3 here is CASTQGGTEAFF. The CDR3 bases are TGTGCCAGCACCCAAGGGGGAACTGAAGCTTTCTTT.